These 19 T cell receptor beta chains were all obtained from the same sample, sequenced in a study of blood T cell repertoires in COVID-19. This table comes from immunoSEQ multiplex PCR, and its TCRdb copy is limited to in-frame clones, with some not included. Of some 20,000 clones in the sample, about 86% were seen once. Specimen: peripheral blood. These receptors were taken from a human donor in a cohort sampled during active COVID-19.

J is TRBJ2-7 and V is TRBV10-3; D may be TRBD1 (6 bases). Looked up from germline, CDR1 is ENHRY and CDR2 is SYGVKD. The CDR3 consists of 13 residues. V lost 10 bases to trimming and J lost 0 bases, with 13 bases between them. The CDR3 region has the DNA TGTGCCAGTAGCCGGGACAACTCCTACGAGCAGTACTTC. Residues: CASSRDNSYEQYF.

The chain joins TRBV29-1 to TRBJ2-5; D gene unclear. Germline V lookup: CDR1 SQVTM, CDR2 ANQGSEA. V was cut by 6 bases and J by 5 bases, with 13 bases left in between. The CDR3 extends over 12 amino acids. The CDR3 loop is CSVRILSETQYF. In DNA form, the CDR3 reads TGCAGCGTGCGAATTTTGTCTGAGACCCAGTACTTC.

The chain has TRBV12-3 or TRBV12-4 and TRBJ1-3; 8 nucleotides line up with TRBD1. The length of the CDR3 is 13 residues. Trimming at V came to 8 bases and at J to 4 bases, leaving 4 bases not matched to a gene. DNA of the CDR3: TGTGCCAGCTTCCGGGACAGGGGAAACACCATATATTTT. Protein product: CASFRDRGNTIYF.

In regard to this clone: Being one base from a much bigger clone, this may be a read error. This CDR3 is also generated by other DNA sequences in the sample. The chain employs TRBV27 and TRBJ2-7, with D uncertain. V lost 5 bases, J lost 0 bases, and 5 bases lay in between. There are 12 residues in the CDR3. Per the germline V gene, CDR1 is MNHEY and CDR2 is SMNVEV (reference sequence). The CDR3 bases are TGTGCCAGCAGTACGAGCTCCTACGAGCAGTACTTC. Its translation is CASSTSSYEQYF.

The J gene is TRBJ2-1, the V gene TRBV7-8, with TRBD2 as a possible D gene (6 bases). Germline V gene sequence: CDR1 SGHVS, CDR2 FQNEAQ. Trimming took off 5 bases at V and 5 bases at J, with 10 bases between the two ends. The CDR3 spans 13 residues. The CDR3 DNA follows: TGTGCCAGCAGCCGGGACTCACACAATGAGCAGTTCTTC. The encoded protein is CASSRDSHNEQFF.

The V gene is TRBV10-3, the J gene TRBJ2-1, with D maybe TRBD2 (6 bases). The V gene's germline CDR1 is ENHRY and CDR2 SYGVKD. Between the trimmed V and J ends, which lost 11 bases and 4 bases, there was a span of 15 bases. CDR3 size: 13 residues. The CDR3 protein is CAVKRREYNEQFF. For the CDR3, the DNA is TGTGCCGTAAAGCGGCGGGAATACAATGAGCAGTTCTTC.

This chain connects TRBV6-5 to TRBJ2-1; D is uncertain. This CDR3 is 12 amino acids long. The V gene's germline CDR1 is MNHEY and CDR2 SVGAGI. V was shortened by 5 bases and J by 9 bases, with 11 bases between the two germline ends. CDR3 DNA: TGTGCCAGCAGTCCTAGTAAAGCTGAGCAGTTCTTC. Its protein is CASSPSKAEQFF.

The chain has TRBV6-2 or TRBV6-3 and TRBJ2-4; D possibly corresponds to TRBD1 (7 bases). The CDR3 spans 16 residues. CDR1 MNHEY and CDR2 SVGEGT come from the germline V gene. Between the trimmed V and J ends, which lost 3 bases and 9 bases, there was a span of 21 bases. CDR3 region: CASSYMAEGAVSIQYF. CDR3 bases: TGTGCCAGCAGTTATATGGCGGAGGGGGCAGTAAGCATTCAGTACTTC.

The J gene is TRBJ1-5, the V gene TRBV27; unclear D gene. Germline V lookup: CDR1 MNHEY, CDR2 SMNVEV (reference sequence). The CDR3 has 13 amino acids. Trimming removed 0 bases at V and 10 bases at J, with 10 bases between. CDR3 amino acids: CASSLSGPSPQHF. The CDR3 region has the DNA TGTGCCAGCAGTTTATCGGGCCCAAGCCCCCAGCATTTT.

The rearrangement uses TRBV4-1 and TRBJ2-5, with 10 bases matching TRBD1. Trimming took 6 bases from V and 2 from J; bases not matched to a gene: 3. This CDR3 has 14 residues. In germline, CDR1 is MGHRA, CDR2 YSYEKL. As DNA, the CDR3 is TGCGCCAGCAGGGACAGGGGGTCACAAGAGACCCAGTACTTC. Its translation: CASRDRGSQETQYF.

The chain carries TRBV21-1 and TRBJ2-6; the D call in the table, TRBD2, was not verified against the DNA. TRBV21-1 is deemed a pseudogene. The CDR3 has 23 amino acids. The CDR3 DNA reads as TGTGCCAGCAGCCAGGGGCCCAAGGAAGGCCTAGCGGGACCAAGCTCTGGGGTCAACGTCCTGACTTTC. It yields the protein CASSQGPKEGLAGPSSGVNVLTF.

This clone came up a few times. The gene calls are TRBV24-1 and TRBJ2-1; the match to TRBD1 covers 9 bases. Germline V gene lookup returns CDR1 KGHDR and CDR2 SFDVKD. The CDR3 sequence is 17 residues long. V was clipped by 9 bases and J by 1 base; unmatched bases: 12. CDR3 DNA: TGTGCCACCGGGGGACAGGGAATGGGACGATCCTACAATGAGCAGTTCTTC. Its protein is CATGGQGMGRSYNEQFF.

The V call is TRBV29-1, the J call TRBJ2-5; D is perhaps TRBD2 (5 bases). V dropped 3 bases and J dropped 4 bases, with 15 bases sitting between them. The CDR3 is 14 residues long. The germline CDR1 and CDR2 sequences are SQVTM and ANQGSEA. CDR3 sequence (DNA): TGCAGCGTTGATATACTAGTGGGTCCAGAGACCCAGTACTTC. This encodes CSVDILVGPETQYF.

This sequence joins TRBV7-8 and TRBJ2-1; 8 nucleotides align to TRBD1. The CDR3 runs 17 residues. The V gene end was trimmed by 1 base and the J gene end by 7 bases; junction bases not matched to a gene: 12. Germline loops: CDR1 SGHVS, CDR2 FQNEAQ. The DNA for the CDR3 is TGTGCCAGCAGCTTAGGGACAGGGTCACAAAGGAGTAATGAGCAGTTCTTC. Translated, it gives CASSLGTGSQRSNEQFF.

This clone was counted once. This chain links TRBV3-1 (or the pseudogene TRBV3-2) with TRBJ2-1; 7 positions match TRBD2. CDR3 length: 14 residues. Germline V gene sequence: CDR1 LGHDT, CDR2 YNNKEL (reference sequence). The V gene end was trimmed by 1 base and the J gene end by 8 bases; junction bases not matched to a gene: 5. CDR3 bases: TGTGCCAGCAGCCAAGGGAGACTAGCTTATGAGCAGTTCTTC. Encoded protein: CASSQGRLAYEQFF.

This rearrangement joins TRBV20-1 to TRBJ1-4, with 8 bases identical to TRBD1. With 6 bases clipped from V and 8 bases from J, the junction kept 14 bases outside the gene matches. CDR1 is DFQATT and CDR2 is SNEGSKA in the germline V gene (reference sequence). The CDR3 totals 15 residues. CDR3 nucleotides: TGCAGTGCCAGTCCCGGGACAGGTTTGGGAGAAAAACTGTTTTTT. This gives the protein CSASPGTGLGEKLFF.

This chain uses TRBV19 with TRBJ2-7, with D perhaps TRBD1 (6 bases). This CDR3 is 16 amino acids long. Between the trimmed V and J ends, which lost 6 bases and 3 bases, there was a span of 21 bases. Germline V gene data show CDR1 as LNHDA and CDR2 as SQIVND (reference sequence). The CDR3 loop is CASSRGLAGDIYEQYF. CDR3 in DNA: TGTGCCAGTAGCCGTGGGTTGGCAGGGGATATCTACGAGCAGTACTTC.

A single count supports this clone. The V call is TRBV21-1, the J call TRBJ1-1; the D call of TRBD1 is as the table states it, not checked on the DNA. TRBV21-1 has pseudogene status. The CDR3 has 18 amino acids. CDR3 nucleotides: TGTGCCAGCAGCAAAACCGAGTTTGTGGACAGGCCGAACACTGAAGCTTTCTTT. Amino acids: CASSKTEFVDRPNTEAFF.

The rearrangement uses TRBV2 and TRBJ1-5, with a weak D call TRBD1 (6 bases). This CDR3 has 12 amino acids. In germline, CDR1 is SNHLY, CDR2 FYNNEI. V was clipped by 7 bases and J by 7 bases, with 11 bases between them. This CDR3 is CASMGTNQPQHF. The CDR3, as DNA: TGTGCCAGCATGGGGACAAACCAGCCCCAGCATTTT.